Listed here are 8 T cell receptor beta chains from one sample, sequenced in a study of cytomegalovirus exposure and HLA in healthy donors. The PCR had 60 Vbeta and 13 Jbeta primers. Using immunoSEQ multiplex PCR, the repertoire was profiled, and TCRdb retains in-frame clones only, with some absent. This table has about 180,000 clones, around 80% appearing once. Sequencing was done on a sample of PBMCs. These receptors all stem from a man between 35 and 55 years old in good health and CMV-seronegative.

This clone has only a few counts. V gene TRBV6-6 combines with J gene TRBJ1-1, with 7 bases lining up with TRBD1. The CDR3 is made up of 14 amino acids. Germline CDR1 and CDR2: MNHNY and SVGAGI (reference sequence). Trimming took 2 bases from V and 6 from J; bases not matched to a gene: 6. CDR3 sequence reads: CASSYRGQYAEAFF. In DNA form, the CDR3 reads TGTGCCAGCAGTTACCGGGGACAGTACGCTGAAGCTTTCTTT.

The rearrangement uses TRBV2 and TRBJ2-3, with 8 bases fitting TRBD2. CDR1 is SNHLY, CDR2 FYNNEI, per germline. V lost 8 bases to trimming and J lost 5 bases; unmatched junction nucleotides: 6. This CDR3 spans 13 amino acids. The CDR3 coding sequence is TGTGCCAGCGCCAGGGCGGGGGGAGATACGCAGTATTTT. The encoded protein is CASARAGGDTQYF.

Worth noting for this clone: This same CDR3 is encoded by further DNA sequences in the sample. The chain joins TRBV29-1 to TRBJ1-2; the match to TRBD1 covers 9 bases. J was trimmed by 4 bases and V by 3 bases; bases with no gene match: 0. CDR3 length equals 12 residues. The germline CDR1 and CDR2 sequences are SQVTM and ANQGSEA. Written as DNA, the CDR3 is TGCAGCGTTGAGGACAGGGGCTATGGCTACACCTTC. Its protein is CSVEDRGYGYTF. Combining the CDR3 with reference TRBV29-1 and TRBJ1-2 gives the whole variable domain SAVISQKPSRDICQRGTSLTIQCQVDSQVTMMFWYRQQPGQSLTLIATANQGSEATYESGFVIDKFPISRPNLTFSTLTVSNMSPEDSSIYLCSVEDRGYGYTFGSGTRLTVV.

This CDR3 is CASSEGSGLLTGNTIYF. The CDR3 DNA reads TGTGCCAGCAGTGAGGGGTCAGGACTTTTGACTGGAAACACCATATATTTT. The chain carries TRBV6-1 and TRBJ1-3; D not certain. The CDR3 runs to 17 residues. V lost 3 bases and J lost 2, with 17 bases in between. Germline assignment: CDR1 MNHNS and CDR2 SASEGT.

This clone was observed a handful of times. The rearrangement joins TRBV7-6 to TRBJ2-2, with 13 bases identical to TRBD2. CDR3 length equals 16 residues. V was pared by 3 bases and J by 6 bases, with 4 bases of the junction left unmatched. Germline lookup yields CDR1 SGHVS and CDR2 FNYEAQ. CDR3 nucleotide sequence: TGTGCCAGCAGCTTTGGGACTAGCGGGGTCTCCGGGGAGCTGTTTTTT. Translating it yields CASSFGTSGVSGELFF.

This clone has a single count. The chain uses TRBV7-2 and TRBJ2-5; possible D gene TRBD2, 7 bases. The CDR3 runs to 15 residues. CDR1 and CDR2 from the germline V gene are SGHTA and FQGNSA. Trimming left V 1 base short and J 5 bases short, with 14 bases between. This chain's CDR3 is CASSLGGGAGETQYF. The CDR3 region has the DNA TGTGCCAGCAGCTTAGGGGGGGGCGCGGGGGAGACCCAGTACTTC.

This rearrangement joins TRBV19 to TRBJ2-6; the D gene is possibly TRBD1 (5 bases). Germline V gives CDR1 LNHDA, CDR2 SQIVND (reference sequence). The CDR3 is made up of 17 amino acids. With 7 bases removed from V and 0 bases from J, the gap between germline ends came to 16 bases. The CDR3 sequence is CASTGGRADSGANVLTF. The CDR3 coding sequence is TGTGCCAGTACGGGCGGCAGGGCAGACTCTGGGGCCAACGTCCTGACTTTC.

The chain has TRBV4-3 and TRBJ2-1, with 7 bases lining up with TRBD1. Germline V gives CDR1 LGHNA, CDR2 YSLEER. The CDR3 covers 17 residues. The V and J ends lost 0 bases and 0 bases, in that order; junction bases with no gene match: 5. The CDR3 region is CASSQDLGDSSYNEQFF. In DNA form, the CDR3 reads TGCGCCAGCAGCCAAGATCTGGGGGACAGCTCCTACAATGAGCAGTTCTTC.